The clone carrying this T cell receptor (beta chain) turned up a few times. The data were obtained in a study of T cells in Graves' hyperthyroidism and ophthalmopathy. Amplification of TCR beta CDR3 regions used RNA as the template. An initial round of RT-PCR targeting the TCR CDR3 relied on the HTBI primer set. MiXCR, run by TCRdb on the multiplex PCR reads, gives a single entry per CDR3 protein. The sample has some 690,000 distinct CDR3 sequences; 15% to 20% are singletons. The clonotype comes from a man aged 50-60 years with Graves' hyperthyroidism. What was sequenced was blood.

The CDR3 region is CSASSPPLYEQYF. Here the CDR3 DNA reads TGCAGTGCTAGTAGCCCTCCCCTGTACGAGCAGTACTTC. The chain combines TRBV20-1 with TRBJ2-7; no firm D call. The CDR3 loop spans 13 amino acids. Germline CDR1 DFQATT, CDR2 SNEGSKA (reference sequence). V shed 3 bases and J shed 4 bases, with 13 bases lying between them.